These 9 T cell receptor beta chains share one sample of origin, sequenced in a study of yellow fever vaccine responses in identical twins. TCRdb passed the RT-PCR reads through MiXCR, listing each CDR3 protein once. The profile shows around 18,000 distinct CDR3 sequences, about four fifths of them singletons. The specimen was T cells from blood (PBMCs), unsorted or a sorted subset (not recorded which), collected before or after yellow fever vaccination (not recorded which). The receptors were gathered from a young woman who received the yellow fever vaccine.

The J gene is TRBJ1-1, the V gene TRBV4-3; the D gene is possibly TRBD1 (5 bases). V lost 0 bases to trimming and J lost 0 bases, with 11 bases between them. The CDR3 runs to 16 residues. Germline CDR1 reads LGHNA; CDR2 reads YSLEER. CDR3 in DNA: TGCGCCAGCAGCCAAGATCGCACAGGCATGAACACTGAAGCTTTCTTT. Translation gives CASSQDRTGMNTEAFF.

The gene calls are TRBV25-1 and TRBJ2-2, with D perhaps matching TRBD2 (6 bases). CDR3 length equals 13 residues. CDR1 and CDR2 from the germline V gene are MGHDK and SYGVNS. V lost 6 bases and J lost 4, with 9 bases in between. CDR3 nucleotides: TGTGCCAGCAGATACGGGGGCACCGGGGAGCTGTTTTTT. Protein: CASRYGGTGELFF. The full variable domain, its missing parts supplied by reference TRBV25-1 and TRBJ2-2, is EADIYQTPRYLVIGTGKKITLECSQTMGHDKMYWYQQDPGMELHLIHYSYGVNSTEKGDLSSESTVSRIRTEHFPLTLESARPSHTSQYLCASRYGGTGELFFGEGSRLTVL.

The V call is TRBV29-1, the J call TRBJ2-7, with 10 bases that match TRBD1. Germline CDR1 and CDR2: SQVTM and ANQGSEA. Trimming at V came to 7 bases and at J to 6 bases, leaving 6 bases not matched to a gene. The CDR3 contains 12 residues. The CDR3 region has the DNA TGCAGCGGGGGACAGGGGTCCAGCGAGCAGTACTTC. Translated: CSGGQGSSEQYF.

The chain has TRBV13 and TRBJ2-7, with 7 bases identical to TRBD2. Germline V lookup: CDR1 PRHDT, CDR2 FYEKMQ (reference sequence). Trimming removed 5 bases from V and 3 bases from J; junction bases left unmatched: 13. The CDR3 runs to 16 residues. The CDR3 loop reads CASSPTGGSLSYEQYF. CDR3 nucleotides: TGTGCCAGCAGCCCGACCGGGGGGTCGTTGAGCTACGAGCAGTACTTC.

The chain combines TRBV7-2 with TRBJ2-5; no reliable D call. Germline lookup yields CDR1 SGHTA and CDR2 FQGNSA. The CDR3 is made up of 14 amino acids. The ends were cut back, 0 bases at V and 0 bases at J, with 5 bases in the middle. For the CDR3, the DNA is TGTGCCAGCAGCTTAGCGGGGTACCAAGAGACCCAGTACTTC. Amino acid sequence: CASSLAGYQETQYF.

This clonotype was counted only a few times. This chain connects TRBV4-1 to TRBJ1-1; 7 bases match TRBD1. Germline V gene sequence: CDR1 MGHRA, CDR2 YSYEKL. V lost 3 bases, J lost 4 bases, and 8 bases stayed unmatched. The CDR3 runs to 15 residues. Here the CDR3 DNA reads TGCGCCAGCAGCCATGGACAGGAAGGGAGCACTGAAGCTTTCTTT. Its protein is CASSHGQEGSTEAFF.

This clonotype was seen a handful of times. The CDR3 sequence: CSAREILRPIYNEQFF. As DNA, the CDR3 is TGCAGTGCTAGAGAGATCCTTAGGCCTATTTACAATGAGCAGTTCTTC. The chain links TRBV20-1 to TRBJ2-1; D call uncertain. Germline assignment: CDR1 DFQATT and CDR2 SNEGSKA (reference sequence). The CDR3 length is 16 residues. Between the trimmed V and J ends, which lost 0 bases and 4 bases, there was a span of 16 bases.

This clonotype was counted once. The chain links TRBV4-1 to TRBJ2-7, with 7 bases identical to TRBD1. The germline V gene has CDR1 MGHRA and CDR2 YSYEKL. CDR3 length: 15 residues. V lost 5 bases, J lost 2 bases, and 9 bases stayed unmatched. Here the CDR3 reads CASSERQGSPYEQYF. DNA of the CDR3: TGCGCCAGCAGCGAGCGACAGGGATCCCCCTACGAGCAGTACTTC.

This chain uses TRBV4-3 with TRBJ2-3; maybe TRBD2 (5 bases). Germline loops: CDR1 LGHNA, CDR2 YSLEER. The V gene lost 1 base and the J gene lost 3 bases, with 14 bases spanning the gap. The CDR3 has 16 residues. In DNA form, the CDR3 reads TGCGCCAGCAGCCAAGTATTGAGCGGAACAACAGATACGCAGTATTTT. Translating gives CASSQVLSGTTDTQYF.